This TCR beta chain was sequenced in a study of brain T cells in children with intractable seizures. Sequencing was performed with immunoSEQ multiplex PCR; in TCRdb, only in-frame clones are kept and a portion is missing. The table records over 95,000 clones, approximately 94% of them present only once. The sequenced cases were selected for having the highest brain T cell transcript signatures. The sample in question was peripheral blood, obtained at surgery. The source of this sequence is a boy less than two years old with hemimegalencephaly and intractable seizures.

This chain's CDR3 is CASSGGRGPGQPQHF. DNA of the CDR3: TGTGCCAGTAGTGGGGGCAGGGGTCCCGGTCAGCCCCAGCATTTT. The chain is built from TRBV19 and TRBJ1-5, with D perhaps matching TRBD1 (6 bases). Trimming removed 5 bases from V and 6 bases from J, with 17 bases in between. Germline assignment: CDR1 LNHDA and CDR2 SQIVND (reference sequence). The CDR3 is made up of 15 amino acids.